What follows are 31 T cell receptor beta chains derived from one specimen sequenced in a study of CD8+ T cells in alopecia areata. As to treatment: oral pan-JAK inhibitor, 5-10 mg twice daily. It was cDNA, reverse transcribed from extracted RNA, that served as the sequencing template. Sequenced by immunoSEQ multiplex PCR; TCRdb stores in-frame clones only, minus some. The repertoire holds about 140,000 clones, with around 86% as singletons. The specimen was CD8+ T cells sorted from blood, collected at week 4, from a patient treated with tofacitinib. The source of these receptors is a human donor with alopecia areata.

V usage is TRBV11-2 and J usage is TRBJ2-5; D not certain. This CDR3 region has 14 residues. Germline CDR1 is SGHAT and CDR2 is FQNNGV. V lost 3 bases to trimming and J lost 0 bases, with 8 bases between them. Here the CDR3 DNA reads TGTGCCAGCAGCTTCTTTCCGGACCAAGAGACCCAGTACTTC. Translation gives CASSFFPDQETQYF.

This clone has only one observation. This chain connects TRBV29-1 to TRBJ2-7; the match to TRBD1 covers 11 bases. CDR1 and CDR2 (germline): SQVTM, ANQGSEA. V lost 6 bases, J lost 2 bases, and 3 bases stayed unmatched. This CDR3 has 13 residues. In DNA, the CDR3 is TGCAGCGTGGGGACAGGGGGTCCCTACGAGCAGTACTTC. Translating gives CSVGTGGPYEQYF.

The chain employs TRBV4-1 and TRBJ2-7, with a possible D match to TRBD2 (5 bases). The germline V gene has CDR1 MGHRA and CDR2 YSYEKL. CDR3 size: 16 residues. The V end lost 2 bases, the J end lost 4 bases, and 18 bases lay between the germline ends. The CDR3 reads CASSQHRAMAGYEQYF. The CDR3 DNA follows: TGCGCCAGCAGCCAACATAGGGCTATGGCGGGTTACGAGCAGTACTTC.

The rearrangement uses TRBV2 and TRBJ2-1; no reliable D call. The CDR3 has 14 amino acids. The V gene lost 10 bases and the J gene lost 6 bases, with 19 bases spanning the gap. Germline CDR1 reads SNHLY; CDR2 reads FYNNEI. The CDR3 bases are TGTGCCACCCCGCAGTTAAGCGATCTCAATGAGCAGTTCTTC. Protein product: CATPQLSDLNEQFF.

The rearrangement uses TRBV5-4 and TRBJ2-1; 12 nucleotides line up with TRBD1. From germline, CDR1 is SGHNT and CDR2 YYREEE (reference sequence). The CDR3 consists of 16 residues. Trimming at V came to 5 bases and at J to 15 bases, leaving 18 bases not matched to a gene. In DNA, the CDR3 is TGTGCCAGCAGTTTACACCCGGGACAGGGGGCCCTTGGGGCGTTCTTC. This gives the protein CASSLHPGQGALGAFF. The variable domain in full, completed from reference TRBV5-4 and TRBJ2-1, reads ETGVTQSPTHLIKTRGQQVTLRCSSQSGHNTVSWYQQALGQGPQFIFQYYREEENGRGNFPPRFSGLQFPNYSSELNVNALELDDSALYLCASSLHPGQGALGAFFGPGTRLTVL.

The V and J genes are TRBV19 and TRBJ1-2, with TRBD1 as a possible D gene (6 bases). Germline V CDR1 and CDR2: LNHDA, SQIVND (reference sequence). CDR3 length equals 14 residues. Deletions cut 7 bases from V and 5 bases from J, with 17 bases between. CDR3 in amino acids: CASTRPLGGYGYTF. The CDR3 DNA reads TGTGCCAGTACGAGACCTTTAGGGGGGTATGGCTACACCTTC.

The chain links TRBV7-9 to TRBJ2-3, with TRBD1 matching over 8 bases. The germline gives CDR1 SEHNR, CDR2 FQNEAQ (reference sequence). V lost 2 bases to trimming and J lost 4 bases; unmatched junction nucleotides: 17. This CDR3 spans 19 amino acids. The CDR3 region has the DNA TGTGCCAGCAGCTTACCTCCCCTAGGACAGGGCCAGTTGGCAGATACGCAGTATTTT. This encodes CASSLPPLGQGQLADTQYF.

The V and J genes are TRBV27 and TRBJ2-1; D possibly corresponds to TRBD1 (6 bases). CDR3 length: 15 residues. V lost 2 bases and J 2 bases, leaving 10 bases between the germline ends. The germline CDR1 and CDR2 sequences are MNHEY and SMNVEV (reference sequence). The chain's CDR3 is CASSLMGATYNEQFF. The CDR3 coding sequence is TGTGCCAGCAGTTTAATGGGGGCCACCTACAATGAGCAGTTCTTC.

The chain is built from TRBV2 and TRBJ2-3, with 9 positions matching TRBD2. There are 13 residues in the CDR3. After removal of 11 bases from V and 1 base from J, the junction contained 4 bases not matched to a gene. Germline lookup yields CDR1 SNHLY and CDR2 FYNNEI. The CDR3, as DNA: TGTGCCGGACAGCGGGGGGGCACAGATACGCAGTATTTT. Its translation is CAGQRGGTDTQYF. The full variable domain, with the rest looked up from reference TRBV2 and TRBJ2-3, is EPEVTQTPSHQVTQMGQEVILRCVPISNHLYFYWYRQILGQKVEFLVSFYNNEISEKSEIFDDQFSVERPDGSNFTLKIRSTKLEDSAMYFCAGQRGGTDTQYFGPGTRLTVL.

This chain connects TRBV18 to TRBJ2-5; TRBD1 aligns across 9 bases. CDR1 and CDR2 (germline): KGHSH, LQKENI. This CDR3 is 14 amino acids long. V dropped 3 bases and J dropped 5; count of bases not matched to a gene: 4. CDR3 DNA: TGTGCCAGCTCACCCGGGACAGGGATGGAGACCCAGTACTTC. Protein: CASSPGTGMETQYF.

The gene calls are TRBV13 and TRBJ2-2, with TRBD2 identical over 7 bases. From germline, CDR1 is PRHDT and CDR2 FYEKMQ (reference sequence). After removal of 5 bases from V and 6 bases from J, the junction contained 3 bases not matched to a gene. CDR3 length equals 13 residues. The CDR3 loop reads CASSPGRPGELFF. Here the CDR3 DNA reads TGTGCCAGCAGCCCCGGGAGGCCCGGGGAGCTGTTTTTT.

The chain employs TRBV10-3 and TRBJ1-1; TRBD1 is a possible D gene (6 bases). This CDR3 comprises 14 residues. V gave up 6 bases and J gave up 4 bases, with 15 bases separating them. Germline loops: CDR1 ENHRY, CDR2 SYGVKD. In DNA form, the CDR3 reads TGTGCCATCAGAAGGGGGGGATGGATCACTGAAGCTTTCTTT. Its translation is CAIRRGGWITEAFF.

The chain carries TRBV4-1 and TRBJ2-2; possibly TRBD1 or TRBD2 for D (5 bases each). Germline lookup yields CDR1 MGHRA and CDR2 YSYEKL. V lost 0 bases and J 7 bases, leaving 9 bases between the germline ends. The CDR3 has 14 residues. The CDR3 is CASSQEGPHGELFF. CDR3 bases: TGCGCCAGCAGCCAAGAGGGACCCCACGGGGAGCTGTTTTTT.

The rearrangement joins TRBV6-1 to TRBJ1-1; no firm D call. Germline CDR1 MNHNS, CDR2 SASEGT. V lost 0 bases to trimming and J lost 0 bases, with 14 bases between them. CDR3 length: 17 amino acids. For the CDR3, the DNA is TGTGCCAGCAGTGAAGCGTGGGCAGGCGGTATGAACACTGAAGCTTTCTTT. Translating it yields CASSEAWAGGMNTEAFF.

This chain's CDR3 is CASSQDRALNTEAFF. The CDR3 DNA sequence: TGTGCCAGCAGCCAAGATCGGGCCCTAAACACTGAAGCTTTCTTT. The V call is TRBV14, the J call TRBJ1-1; D is unresolved. Germline CDR1 and CDR2: SGHDN and FVKESK. There are 15 residues in the CDR3. Deletions cut 0 bases from V and 2 bases from J, with 10 bases between.

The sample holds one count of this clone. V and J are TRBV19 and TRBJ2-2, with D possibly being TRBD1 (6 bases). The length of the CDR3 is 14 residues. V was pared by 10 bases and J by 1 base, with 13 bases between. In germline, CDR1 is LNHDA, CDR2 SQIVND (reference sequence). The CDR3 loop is CATDFRGNTGELFF. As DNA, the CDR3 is TGTGCCACCGACTTCAGGGGGAACACCGGGGAGCTGTTTTTT.

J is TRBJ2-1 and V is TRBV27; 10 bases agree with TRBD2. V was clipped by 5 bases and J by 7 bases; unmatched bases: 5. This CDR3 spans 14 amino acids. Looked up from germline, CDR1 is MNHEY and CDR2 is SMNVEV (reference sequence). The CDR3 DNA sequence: TGTGCCAGCAGTCTAGCGGGAGTCATAAATGAGCAGTTCTTC. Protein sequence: CASSLAGVINEQFF.

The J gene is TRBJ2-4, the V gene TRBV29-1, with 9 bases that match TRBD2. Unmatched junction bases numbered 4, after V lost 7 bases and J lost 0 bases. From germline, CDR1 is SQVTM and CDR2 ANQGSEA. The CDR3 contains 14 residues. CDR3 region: CSAGAGGAKNIQYF. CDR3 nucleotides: TGCAGCGCTGGAGCGGGAGGAGCCAAAAACATTCAGTACTTC.

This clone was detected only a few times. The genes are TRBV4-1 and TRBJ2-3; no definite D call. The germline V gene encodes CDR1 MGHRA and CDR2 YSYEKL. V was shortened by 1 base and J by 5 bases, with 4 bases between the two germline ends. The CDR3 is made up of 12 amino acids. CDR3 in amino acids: CASSQVLDTQYF. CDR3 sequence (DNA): TGCGCCAGCAGCCAAGTCCTAGATACGCAGTATTTT.

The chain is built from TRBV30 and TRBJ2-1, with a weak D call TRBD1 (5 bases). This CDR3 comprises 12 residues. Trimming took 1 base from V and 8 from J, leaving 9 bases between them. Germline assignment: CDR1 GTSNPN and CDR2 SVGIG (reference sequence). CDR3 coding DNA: TGTGCCTGGAGTGGTCAGGGTGATGAGCAGTTCTTC. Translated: CAWSGQGDEQFF.

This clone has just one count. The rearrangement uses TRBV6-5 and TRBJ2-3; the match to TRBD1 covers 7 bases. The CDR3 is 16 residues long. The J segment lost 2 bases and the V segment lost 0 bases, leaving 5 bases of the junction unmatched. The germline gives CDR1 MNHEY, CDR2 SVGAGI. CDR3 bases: TGTGCCAGCAGTTACTCGAAGGGACAGACCACAGATACGCAGTATTTT. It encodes CASSYSKGQTTDTQYF.

CDR3 protein: CAWSRGQGREPQHF. The CDR3 coding sequence is TGTGCCTGGAGTCGCGGACAGGGGAGGGAGCCCCAGCATTTT. The chain joins TRBV30 to TRBJ1-5, with TRBD1 matching over 9 bases. The germline V gene encodes CDR1 GTSNPN and CDR2 SVGIG (reference sequence). Trimming at V came to 2 bases and at J to 8 bases, leaving 7 bases not matched to a gene. The CDR3 is 14 amino acids.

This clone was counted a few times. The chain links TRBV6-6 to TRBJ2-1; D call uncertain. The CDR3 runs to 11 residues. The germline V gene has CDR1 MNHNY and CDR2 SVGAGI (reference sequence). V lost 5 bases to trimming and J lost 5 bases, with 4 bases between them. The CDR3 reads CASSNDNEQFF. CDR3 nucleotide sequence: TGTGCCAGCAGTAACGACAATGAGCAGTTCTTC.

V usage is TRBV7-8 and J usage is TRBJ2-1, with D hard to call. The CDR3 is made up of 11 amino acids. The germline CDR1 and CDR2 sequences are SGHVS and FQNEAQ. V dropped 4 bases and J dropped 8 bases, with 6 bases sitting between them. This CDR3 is CASSSDYEQFF. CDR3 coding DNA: TGTGCCAGCAGCTCCGACTATGAGCAGTTCTTC.

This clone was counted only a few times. CDR3 nucleotide sequence: TGCAGCGTTGATTCCCCACAGGGGGCTGACTATGGCTACACCTTC. As protein: CSVDSPQGADYGYTF. The gene calls are TRBV29-1 and TRBJ1-2; 9 nucleotides line up with TRBD1. Trimming cost V 3 bases and J 3 bases; bases outside gene matches: 8. CDR3 length: 15 amino acids. Germline CDR1 is SQVTM and CDR2 is ANQGSEA.

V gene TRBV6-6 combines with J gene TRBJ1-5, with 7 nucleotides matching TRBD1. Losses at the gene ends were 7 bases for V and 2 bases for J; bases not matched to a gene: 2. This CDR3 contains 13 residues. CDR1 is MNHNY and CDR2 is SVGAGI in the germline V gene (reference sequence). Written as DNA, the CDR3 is TGTGCCAGCACAGGGGGAGGCAATCAGCCCCAGCATTTT. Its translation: CASTGGGNQPQHF.

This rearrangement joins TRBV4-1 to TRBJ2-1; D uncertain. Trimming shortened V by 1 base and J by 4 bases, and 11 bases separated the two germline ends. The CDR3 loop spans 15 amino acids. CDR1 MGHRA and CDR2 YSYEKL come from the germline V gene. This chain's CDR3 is CASSQVGDGYNEQFF. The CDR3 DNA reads TGCGCCAGCAGCCAAGTTGGAGACGGGTACAATGAGCAGTTCTTC.

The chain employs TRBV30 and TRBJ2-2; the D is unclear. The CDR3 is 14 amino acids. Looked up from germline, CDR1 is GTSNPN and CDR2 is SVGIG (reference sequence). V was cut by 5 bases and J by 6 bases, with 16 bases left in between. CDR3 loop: CAWGDKSKAGELFF. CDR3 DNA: TGTGCCTGGGGCGACAAGTCAAAGGCCGGGGAGCTGTTTTTT.

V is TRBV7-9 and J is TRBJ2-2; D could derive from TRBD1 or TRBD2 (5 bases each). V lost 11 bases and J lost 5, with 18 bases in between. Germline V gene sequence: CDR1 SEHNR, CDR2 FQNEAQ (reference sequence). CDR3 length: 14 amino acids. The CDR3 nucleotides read TGTGCCTTTCGAAGAATTGAGGGGACCGGGGAGCTGTTTTTT. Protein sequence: CAFRRIEGTGELFF.

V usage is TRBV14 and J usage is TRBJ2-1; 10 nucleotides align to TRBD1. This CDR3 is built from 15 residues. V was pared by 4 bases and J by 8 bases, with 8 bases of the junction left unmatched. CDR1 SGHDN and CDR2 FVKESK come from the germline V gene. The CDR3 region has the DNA TGTGCCAGCAGCCGTTTTCGCGGGACAGGGGATGAGCAGTTCTTC. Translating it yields CASSRFRGTGDEQFF.

CDR3 nucleotides: TGTGCCAGCAGCCACGGTTCTAACTATGGCTACACCTTC. Encoded protein: CASSHGSNYGYTF. This chain uses TRBV11-1 with TRBJ1-2; D unresolved. The CDR3 is made up of 13 amino acids. Germline assignment: CDR1 SGHAT and CDR2 FQDESV (reference sequence). Between the trimmed V and J ends, which lost 5 bases and 0 bases, there was a span of 7 bases.